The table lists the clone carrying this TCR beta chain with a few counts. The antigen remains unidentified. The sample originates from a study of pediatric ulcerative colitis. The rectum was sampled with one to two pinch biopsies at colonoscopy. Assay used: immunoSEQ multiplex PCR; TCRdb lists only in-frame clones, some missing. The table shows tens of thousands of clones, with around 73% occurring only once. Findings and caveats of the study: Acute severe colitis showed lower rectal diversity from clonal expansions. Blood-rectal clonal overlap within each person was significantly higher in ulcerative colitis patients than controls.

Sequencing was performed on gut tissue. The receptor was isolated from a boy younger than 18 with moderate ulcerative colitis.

The CDR3 nucleotides are TGTGCCAGCAGCTTGTTGTTGGGACAGAGAAACTACAATGAGCAGTTCTTC. Translation gives CASSLLLGQRNYNEQFF. The rearrangement uses TRBV5-5 and TRBJ2-1, with TRBD1 identical over 7 bases. After removal of 1 base from V and 3 bases from J, the junction contained 10 bases not matched to a gene. CDR3 length: 17 amino acids. The germline V gene has CDR1 SGHKS and CDR2 YYEKEE (reference sequence).